This T cell receptor beta chain comes out of a study of cytomegalovirus exposure and HLA in healthy donors (dated by TCRdb to the late 2010s). Background for the entire study: In an earlier analysis of some 550 of the donors, under 300 Gb of sequence data and 120 million or so unique TCR beta sequences from about 179 million T cells were reported. Approximately 310 gigabases of sequencing data and tens of millions of unique TCR sequences were included in an early release covering roughly 600 HLA-typed donors. Of the roughly 400 genotyped donors, about 80% fell in the genetic ancestry cluster associated with self-reported Caucasian donors. The study aimed to test whether signatures of past pathogen exposure could be identified by cataloging public T cell receptors. The study used immunosequencing to profile the T cell repertoires of approximately 640 subjects and linked those repertoires to cytomegalovirus serostatus. Along with the approximately 700-subject first cohort, a separate validation cohort of roughly 110 different subjects was used. The study combined high-throughput TCR immunosequencing, statistical association of individual TCRs with disease status, and machine learning to predict cytomegalovirus infection status. To study patterns of TCR occurrence, a later analysis re-analyzed previously published TCR beta repertoires from hundreds of donors and added high-resolution HLA genotyping. Rather than using new phenotypic data, the later analysis identified candidate immune exposures from TCR beta sequences and from how often those sequences occurred across donors. An earlier analysis of 500 to 750 of the donors applied high-throughput TCR beta sequencing to assess whether each TCR beta V gene segment acted as functional or pseudogenic. Donor age, sex, ethnicity and CMV serostatus were compiled alongside the repertoire data. Genome-wide SNP genotypes for about 55% of the roughly 670 donors were used in a later genetic analysis, which treated that subset as a discovery cohort. All discovery cohort repertoires had been generated on a single sequencing platform. Class I and class II HLA loci were covered by the typing at four-digit resolution. Typing coverage varied by locus: roughly 629-640 donors for A, B, C, DRB1 and DQB1; approximately 560 for DQA1; approximately 570 for DPA1; roughly 450 for DPB1. Four or five DR-DQ haplotypes were treated as single units for association and clustering because of strong linkage in the cohort. On average, over 200,000 unique TCR beta nucleotide sequences were sequenced per donor among 398 genotyped donors of the cohort, with 15% to 20% of those sequences being non-productive.

What the study reported, not specific to this receptor: Several of the top co-occurrence clusters appeared to be linked to parvovirus B19, influenza, CMV and Epstein-Barr virus, according to a later analysis. This cohort had only TCR beta chains sequenced, and the lack of alpha or paired-chain data limited which features could be detected. For the cohort, immune exposure information was limited to CMV serostatus. The sequencing pipeline was judged likely to have produced a cluster of highly shared sequence variants as a technical artifact. A later genetic analysis associated a missense DCLRE1C variant with V-gene and J-gene trimming of TCR beta chains, and an independent cohort replicated the association. In a later analysis, the rate of TCR association differed among HLA loci, with DRB1 alleles having the most associated TCRs and HLA-C alleles having the fewest. Linkage disequilibrium might explain the correlated functional status among segregating V segments, but an unknown experimental factor could not be ruled out. The classifier was reported to diagnose cytomegalovirus status with high specificity and sensitivity in both the original cohort and the validation cohort. Sequencing depth was assumed to be roughly uniform across donors in the presence/absence analyses, though that assumption may not hold. Because HLA typing was missing for some donors at each locus, association tests included only the typed subset. A later analysis found that most CMV-associated TCR beta chains appeared HLA-restricted, with HLA associations seemingly driven largely by CMV exposure. When HLA alleles, especially DR and DQ, strongly co-occurred, attributing TCR associations to individual alleles was difficult. The authors suggested that the approach could potentially be extended to other disease states and immunological phenotypes. A later analysis associated about 17,000 TCR beta sequences with specific HLA alleles at a false discovery rate of 0.05. An earlier analysis of some 590 of the donors showed that most TCR beta V segments appeared in productive rearrangements either about 87% or about 30% of the time, which broadly matched IMGT annotations. Fewer than 20 rarely observed V segments, including chromosome 9 orphons, were excluded from the earlier analysis of approximately 500 of the donors because counts were too low. In vitro tests confirmed that a few of the cytomegalovirus-associated TCR beta chains recognize cytomegalovirus antigens. A later analysis found that HLA-associated TCR beta chains were more clonally expanded and had lower generation probabilities than equally common non-associated chains. Compared with the approximately 600-donor mean, donors in an Asian-associated ancestry cluster had fewer N-insertions in productive TCRs, according to a later genetic analysis. The 87-base-pair reads could not distinguish some IMGT-functional V segments, including TRBV6-2 and TRBV6-3, so those segments were excluded. A further reported finding was that TCR beta sequences accurately predicted the HLA-A and HLA-B alleles for most subjects in the first cohort. A total of roughly 160 TCR beta chains were listed by the study as associated with cytomegalovirus. While some public TCRs were present in many individuals, most TCR sequences turned up only very rarely across donors.

Spanning cysteine to phenylalanine, the CDR3 consists of 14 amino acids. CDR3 DNA only is kept here, 42 bases in frame from base 1. CDR1 and CDR2 are drawn from the germline V gene: KGHSH, LQKENI. V ends up 3 bases short and J 3 bases short, with an unmatched junction base count of 5. Receptors were amplified or captured by the immunoSEQ multiplex PCR assay. For the multiplex PCR, a mixture combining 60 forward primers for TCR Vbeta segments and 13 reverse primers for TCR Jbeta segments was used. The CDR3 region of rearranged TCR beta genes was amplified from genomic DNA by a multiplex PCR assay. The Illumina HiSeq System was used to sequence the amplified TCR beta libraries as 87-base-pair reads. The paper's data handling went like this. In a later analysis, 77 million or so unique TCR beta chains were counted across the roughly 610 repertoires, and roughly 11 million of these chains were shared by at least two donors. Raw reads were error-corrected and collapsed into unique sequences by a nearest-neighbor algorithm in which closely related sequences were merged to remove PCR and sequencing errors. Alignment of CDR3 sequences to IMGT reference sequences was used to assign V, D and J gene segments. Each retained sequence needed at least a six-nucleotide match to both a V gene segment and a J gene segment. A rearrangement was called productive if the CDR3 had no stop codons and remained in frame with V and J, and every other rearrangement was called non-productive. CDR3 was defined by IMGT convention, running from the second conserved V-encoded cysteine to the conserved J-encoded phenylalanine. In an earlier analysis of roughly 580 of the donors, sequences lacking an unambiguous match to a single V gene segment were excluded. In an earlier analysis of several hundred of the donors, a V segment was called functional when productive rearrangements were above 56.7%, and segregating when the standard deviation between donors exceeded 5%. A statistical classification framework was built to diagnose cytomegalovirus status from the catalog of TCR beta chain sequences. In a later analysis, V and J genes were assigned by comparing TCR nucleotide sequences against IMGT/GENE-DB human TR gene sequences. Using the TCRdist pipeline, a later analysis assigned CDR3 sequences along with most-parsimonious VDJ recombination scenarios. In a later analysis, each TCR beta chain was defined by its CDR3 amino acid sequence together with its V-gene family, and reads lacking a unique V-gene family were excluded. To address suspected cross-contamination and a sequencing artifact, a later analysis removed 550 to 750 highly shared, low-generation-probability nucleotide sequences. A later analysis calculated a clonal expansion index for each public chain from normalized within-repertoire ranks of inferred template counts. In a later analysis, generation probabilities were computed with a VDJ recombination model fitted to out-of-frame rearrangements, and the resulting probabilities were checked against IGoR. In a later analysis, hypergeometric tests were used to score TCR-TCR, TCR-HLA and TCR-CMV co-occurrence, with a repertoire-size bias correction applied to TCR pairs. In a later analysis, false discovery rates were estimated by permuting HLA or CMV assignments 20 times. A later analysis grouped co-occurring TCRs with DBSCAN, adding TCRdist sequence similarity when clustering within HLA-allele-positive subsets. Co-occurrence clustering excluded repertoires with fewer than 30,000 or more than 120,000 public chains, plus five with anomalous nucleotide sharing. Imported from immuneACCESS, the table was reduced by TCRdb to in-frame sequences with V and J called. These copies leave out some clones; in studies compared against another copy, an unresolved V gene accounts for under half, and the cause of the remainder is not known. The D gene and trimming were derived from the DNA, and the V and J assignments and clone size from that table. The table of this sample itemizes roughly 78,000 clones. The ten biggest clones cover roughly 5% of the sample.

The cohort was made up of 500 to 800 healthy bone marrow donors. At the time of sampling, all cohort members were nominally healthy, though unrecorded immune exposures were likely present. The donor was CMV seronegative and was included in the group of 352 seronegative cohort members. A peripheral blood sample was collected from each donor, and TCR beta sequencing was performed on peripheral blood mononuclear cells. Genomic DNA was extracted from the blood cell samples with the Qiagen DNeasy Blood Extraction Kit. A remark on this clone: This receptor's antigen is unknown.

The sequenced material came from PBMCs. The sequence was collected from a man aged 35 to 55 in good health and CMV-seronegative. Recombination linked TRBV18 to TRBJ2-7; TRBD1 matches 7 bases in the middle. The DNA reads TGTGCCAGCTCACCCGGACAGGTTATCTACGAGCAGTACTTC. It specifies CASSPGQVIYEQYF.